Each of the 26 T cell receptor beta chains below was sequenced from the same sample in a study of CD4 T cells in relation to SARS-CoV-2 and coronaviruses. No antigen has been identified for these receptors. Unexposed donor CD4+ T cells date from about 2010-2018, before the COVID-19 pandemic. Isolation of CD4+ T cells took place after less than twelve days in culture. Measured with immunoSEQ multiplex PCR; TCRdb has only the in-frame clones, and not every one. The table has 20,000 to 25,000 clones, about 80% seen once. Sample: CD4+ T cells from PBMCs, cultured in vitro. Every receptor here comes from a human donor in good health.

V gene TRBV25-1 combines with J gene TRBJ2-1, with 9 bases aligning to TRBD2. Germline trimming cut 2 bases from V and 8 bases from J; bases unmatched to any gene: 1. Germline CDR1 reads MGHDK; CDR2 reads SYGVNS. The CDR3 is 13 residues long. The CDR3 DNA reads as TGTGCCAGCAGTGAACTAGCGGGGCATGAGCAGTTCTTC. It codes for CASSELAGHEQFF.

CDR3 amino acids: CASSPLAGGYGYTF. The CDR3 DNA follows: TGCGCCAGCAGCCCTCTAGCAGGGGGGTATGGCTACACCTTC. The chain employs TRBV5-1 and TRBJ1-2, with 7 positions matching TRBD1. Germline CDR1 SGHRS, CDR2 YFSETQ. V shed 4 bases, J shed 5 bases, and the junction held 8 bases outside the gene matches. This CDR3 comprises 14 residues.

V and J are TRBV6-4 and TRBJ2-3, with 11 nucleotides matching TRBD2. The CDR3 consists of 15 residues. Germline CDR1 is MRHNA and CDR2 is SNTAGT. Losses at the gene ends were 5 bases for V and 6 bases for J; bases not matched to a gene: 7. As DNA, the CDR3 is TGTGCCAGCAGTTCACTAGCGGGAGCCGGGGATACGCAGTATTTT. Translated: CASSSLAGAGDTQYF.

In this sample, this clone turned up once. V is TRBV3-1 (or the pseudogene TRBV3-2) and J is TRBJ2-5, with 7 bases that match TRBD1. Germline lookup yields CDR1 LGHDT and CDR2 YNNKEL (reference sequence). This CDR3 has 17 amino acids. After removal of 2 bases from V and 2 bases from J, the junction contained 11 bases not matched to a gene. This CDR3 reads CASSQQPVGQRQETQYF. As DNA, the CDR3 is TGTGCCAGCAGCCAACAACCTGTGGGACAGAGACAAGAGACCCAGTACTTC.

This chain connects TRBV7-2 to TRBJ2-2; D remains unclear. The V end lost 2 bases, the J end lost 5 bases, and 12 bases lay between the germline ends. The CDR3 consists of 15 residues. Germline values: CDR1 SGHTA, CDR2 FQGNSA. CDR3 region: CASSLIGRQTGELFF. Here the CDR3 DNA reads TGTGCCAGCAGCTTAATCGGGCGTCAGACCGGGGAGCTGTTTTTT.

The table lists this clone with a few counts. The CDR3 region is CASSPREFGQPQHF. The CDR3, as DNA: TGTGCCAGCAGCCCGAGGGAATTCGGACAGCCCCAGCATTTT. The V gene is TRBV3-1 (or the pseudogene TRBV3-2), the J gene TRBJ1-5; D gene ambiguous. Per germline, CDR1 LGHDT and CDR2 YNNKEL (reference sequence). This CDR3 contains 14 residues. V lost 4 bases to trimming and J lost 7 bases, with 14 bases between them.

The CDR3 sequence is CASSPTVSELGTGELFF. The CDR3 DNA reads as TGTGCCAGCAGCCCAACGGTATCGGAGCTAGGGACCGGGGAGCTGTTTTTT. The chain uses TRBV7-3 and TRBJ2-2; D gene uncertain. The CDR3 runs to 17 residues. Germline V CDR1 and CDR2: SGHTA, FQGTGA. The V end lost 5 bases, the J end lost 5 bases, and 21 bases lay between the germline ends.

The CDR3 DNA follows: TGTGCCAGCAGCCAAGATTTCGGACAGACATCCTATGGCTACACCTTC. As protein: CASSQDFGQTSYGYTF. The rearrangement links TRBV3-1 (or the pseudogene TRBV3-2) to TRBJ1-2, with a weak D call TRBD1 (6 bases). The ends were cut back, 0 bases at V and 4 bases at J, with 15 bases in the middle. Looked up from germline, CDR1 is LGHDT and CDR2 is YNNKEL (reference sequence). The CDR3 has 16 residues.

The rearrangement joins TRBV11-1 to TRBJ1-3, with 9 nucleotides matching TRBD1. This CDR3 has 15 amino acids. With V trimmed by 5 bases and J by 8 bases, 10 bases remained unmatched. Germline loops: CDR1 SGHAT, CDR2 FQDESV (reference sequence). CDR3 in amino acids: CASSKTGQGRDTIYF. As DNA, the CDR3 is TGTGCCAGCAGCAAAACCGGACAGGGGCGCGACACCATATATTTT.

V and J are TRBV18 and TRBJ2-3, with 8 bases fitting TRBD2. This CDR3 is 15 amino acids long. Germline trimming cut 0 bases from V and 8 bases from J; bases unmatched to any gene: 7. Germline CDR1 is KGHSH and CDR2 is LQKENI. CDR3 loop: CASSPPGTSRPTQYF. Written as DNA, the CDR3 is TGTGCCAGCTCACCACCGGGGACTAGTCGGCCTACGCAGTATTTT.

This chain uses TRBV6-5 with TRBJ1-2, with D possibly being TRBD1 (5 bases). The CDR3 is 11 residues long. Germline CDR1 and CDR2: MNHEY and SVGAGI. Trimming removed 7 bases from V and 7 bases from J, with 10 bases in between. This chain's CDR3 is CASTGFGGYTF. CDR3 coding DNA: TGTGCCAGCACAGGGTTTGGTGGCTACACCTTC.

V is TRBV9 and J is TRBJ1-3, with D tentatively TRBD1 (5 bases). Trimming took 0 bases from V and 0 from J, leaving 7 bases between them. Germline V gene sequence: CDR1 SGDLS, CDR2 YYNGEE. This CDR3 is 15 amino acids long. The CDR3 DNA follows: TGTGCCAGCAGCGTAGGGCAGGGCTCTGGAAACACCATATATTTT. Residues: CASSVGQGSGNTIYF.

The CDR3 nucleotides are TGCAGTGCTAGTAGGGGACAGGGGGCCTTGCATGAAGCTTTCTTT. Amino acids: CSASRGQGALHEAFF. The V and J genes are TRBV20-1 and TRBJ1-1; 12 bases fit TRBD1. Trimming removed 3 bases from V and 7 bases from J; junction bases left unmatched: 9. CDR1 and CDR2 from the germline V gene are DFQATT and SNEGSKA (reference sequence). The CDR3 contains 15 residues.

The V gene is TRBV24-1, the J gene TRBJ1-2; D may be TRBD1 (6 bases). The V and J ends lost 4 bases and 8 bases respectively, with 16 bases between them. CDR1 and CDR2 from the germline V gene are KGHDR and SFDVKD. The CDR3 has 14 residues. CDR3 bases: TGTGCCACCAGTGACGCTGGGACATTGGGAGGCTACACCTTC. It yields the protein CATSDAGTLGGYTF.

This clone appeared a few times. The rearrangement joins TRBV21-1 to TRBJ2-7; the table names TRBD2, a call not compared with the DNA. TRBV21-1 is assigned pseudogene status. The CDR3 spans 15 residues. CDR3 DNA: TGTGCCCGATCCGGGACTAGCGGGAATCGAGACGAGCAGTACTTC. Its translation is CARSGTSGNRDEQYF.

This clone was seen more than once but under ten times. The chain recombines TRBV5-6 with TRBJ2-7; no clear D gene. V lost 4 bases to trimming and J lost 0 bases, with 8 bases between them. The germline V gene encodes CDR1 SGHDT and CDR2 YYEEEE. CDR3 size: 13 residues. CDR3: CASSESISYEQYF. CDR3 DNA: TGTGCCAGCAGCGAGAGTATCTCCTACGAGCAGTACTTC.

The chain recombines TRBV28 with TRBJ1-4, with D possibly matching TRBD1 (6 bases). Germline CDR1 reads MDHEN; CDR2 reads SYDVKM. Between the trimmed V and J ends, which lost 11 bases and 8 bases, there was a span of 15 bases. This CDR3 region has 12 residues. The CDR3 spells CASRDMKEKLFF. Written as DNA, the CDR3 is TGTGCCTCACGGGACATGAAGGAAAAACTGTTTTTT. The full variable domain, completed using reference TRBV28 and TRBJ1-4, is DVKVTQSSRYLVKRTGEKVFLECVQDMDHENMFWYRQDPGLGLRLIYFSYDVKMKEKGDIPEGYSVSREKKERFSLILESASTNQTSMYLCASRDMKEKLFFGSGTQLSVL.

The CDR3 region is CASSLRQGGNGYTF. The DNA for the CDR3 is TGTGCCAGCAGCTTACGACAGGGTGGCAATGGCTACACCTTC. This chain connects TRBV5-5 to TRBJ1-2, with 7 bases that match TRBD1. CDR1 SGHKS and CDR2 YYEKEE come from the germline V gene (reference sequence). The CDR3 extends over 14 amino acids. V dropped 2 bases and J dropped 6; count of bases not matched to a gene: 7.

The table lists this clone with a few counts. The rearrangement uses TRBV5-1 and TRBJ2-3; the D gene is possibly TRBD2 (6 bases). The CDR3 runs to 14 residues. Germline CDR1 is SGHRS and CDR2 is YFSETQ. V shed 3 bases and J shed 4 bases, with 12 bases lying between them. The CDR3 DNA reads TGCGCCAGCAGCTCCCCGGAGGGCGCAGATACGCAGTATTTT. The encoded protein is CASSSPEGADTQYF. Complete variable domain (other parts from reference TRBV5-1 and TRBJ2-3): KAGVTQTPRYLIKTRGQQVTLSCSPISGHRSVSWYQQTPGQGLQFLFEYFSETQRNKGNFPGRFSGRQFSNSRSEMNVSTLELGDSALYLCASSSPEGADTQYFGPGTRLTVL.

V gene TRBV7-2 combines with J gene TRBJ2-7; 8 bases line up with TRBD2. V shed 2 bases and J 2 bases; nucleotides not matched to a gene: 5. The CDR3 is 15 residues long. CDR1 and CDR2 from the germline V gene are SGHTA and FQGNSA. The CDR3 DNA reads TGTGCCAGCAGCTTACGGGGGGGGATGGCCTACGAGCAGTACTTC. Amino acids: CASSLRGGMAYEQYF.

The V and J genes are TRBV7-9 and TRBJ1-4; D unresolved. The V and J ends lost 1 base and 1 base respectively, with 7 bases between them. This CDR3 contains 15 residues. CDR1 is SEHNR, CDR2 FQNEAQ, per germline (reference sequence). CDR3 sequence: CASSLVGVTNEKLFF. CDR3 nucleotide sequence: TGTGCCAGCAGCTTAGTGGGCGTAACTAATGAAAAACTGTTTTTT.

This CDR3 reads CASSALRTGVNYGYTF. The CDR3 DNA follows: TGTGCCAGCAGCGCTCTTAGGACAGGGGTTAACTATGGCTACACCTTC. The chain links TRBV9 to TRBJ1-2, with 9 bases that match TRBD1. The CDR3 totals 16 residues. Germline-derived CDR1 and CDR2 are SGDLS and YYNGEE. V was pared by 3 bases and J by 1 base, with 7 bases of the junction left unmatched.

This clone was observed once. The gene calls are TRBV7-8 and TRBJ1-1; 9 nucleotides match TRBD1. The junction had 9 bases not matched to a gene; V was cut back by 1 base and J by 9 bases. Germline loops: CDR1 SGHVS, CDR2 FQNEAQ. The CDR3 totals 15 residues. The CDR3 DNA reads as TGTGCCAGCAGCTTAGAAGTGGGACAGGGAGGAAAAGCTTTCTTT. Translating it yields CASSLEVGQGGKAFF.

The CDR3 nucleotides read TGTGCCAGCAGCTTGACCTCTAGCGGAAAGCAGTTCTTC. Amino acid sequence: CASSLTSSGKQFF. The chain links TRBV5-4 to TRBJ2-1, with 7 bases fitting TRBD2. V shed 1 base, J shed 11 bases, and the junction held 6 bases outside the gene matches. The germline gives CDR1 SGHNT, CDR2 YYREEE (reference sequence). The CDR3 loop spans 13 amino acids.

V gene TRBV28 combines with J gene TRBJ2-5, with a possible D match to TRBD1 (6 bases). The germline V gene encodes CDR1 MDHEN and CDR2 SYDVKM. The CDR3 has 18 residues. With 2 bases removed from V and 5 bases from J, the gap between germline ends came to 24 bases. Written as DNA, the CDR3 is TGTGCCAGCAGTTTAAGGACAGCTCCTAGTGTTTCGAGGGAGACCCAGTACTTC. Its translation: CASSLRTAPSVSRETQYF.

This sequence joins TRBV7-9 and TRBJ2-2; 7 bases are shared with TRBD1. CDR3 length: 16 residues. CDR1 SEHNR and CDR2 FQNEAQ come from the germline V gene (reference sequence). Trimming removed 1 base from V and 8 bases from J; junction bases left unmatched: 10. The CDR3 spells CASSLGQGLGVGELFF. The CDR3 DNA is TGTGCCAGCAGCTTAGGACAGGGTCTCGGTGTAGGGGAGCTGTTTTTT.